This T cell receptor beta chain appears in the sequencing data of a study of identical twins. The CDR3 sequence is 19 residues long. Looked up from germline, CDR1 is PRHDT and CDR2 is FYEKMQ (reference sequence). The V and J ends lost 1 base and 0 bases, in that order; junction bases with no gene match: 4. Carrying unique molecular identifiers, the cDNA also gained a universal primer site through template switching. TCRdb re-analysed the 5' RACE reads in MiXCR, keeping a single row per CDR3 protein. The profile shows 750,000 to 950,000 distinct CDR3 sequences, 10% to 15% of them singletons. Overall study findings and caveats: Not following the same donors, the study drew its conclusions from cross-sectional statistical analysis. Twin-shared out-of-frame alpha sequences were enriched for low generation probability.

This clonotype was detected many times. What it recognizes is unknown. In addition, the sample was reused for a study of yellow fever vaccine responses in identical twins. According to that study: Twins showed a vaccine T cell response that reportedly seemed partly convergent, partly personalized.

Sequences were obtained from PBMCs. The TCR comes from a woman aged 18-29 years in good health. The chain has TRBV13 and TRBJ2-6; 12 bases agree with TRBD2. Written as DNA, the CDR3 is TGTGCCAGCAGCTTAGTGAGACTAGCGGGAGTCTCTGGGGCCAACGTCCTGACTTTC. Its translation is CASSLVRLAGVSGANVLTF.